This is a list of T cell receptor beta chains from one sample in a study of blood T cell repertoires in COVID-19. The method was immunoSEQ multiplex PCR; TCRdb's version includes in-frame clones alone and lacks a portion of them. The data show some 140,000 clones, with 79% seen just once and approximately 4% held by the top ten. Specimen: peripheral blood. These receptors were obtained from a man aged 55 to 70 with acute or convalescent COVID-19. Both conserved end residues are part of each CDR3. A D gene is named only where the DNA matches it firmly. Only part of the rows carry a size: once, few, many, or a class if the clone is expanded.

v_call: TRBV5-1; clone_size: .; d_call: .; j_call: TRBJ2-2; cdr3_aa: CASSLDLPGRPNTGELFF; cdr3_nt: TGCGCCAGCAGCTTGGACCTCCCAGGGCGCCCGAACACCGGGGAGCTGTTTTTT
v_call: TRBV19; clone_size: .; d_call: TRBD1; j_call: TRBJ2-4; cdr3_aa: CASSPGGTGVNIQYF; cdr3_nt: TGTGCCAGTAGTCCTGGGGGGACAGGGGTAAACATTCAGTACTTC
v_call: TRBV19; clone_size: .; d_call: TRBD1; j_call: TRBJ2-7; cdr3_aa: CASSTTGRAGEQYF; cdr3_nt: TGTGCCAGTAGCACGACAGGGCGGGCAGGCGAGCAGTACTTC
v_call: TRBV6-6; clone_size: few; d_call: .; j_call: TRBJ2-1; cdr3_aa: CASSYPATYNEQFF; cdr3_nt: TGTGCCAGCAGTTACCCTGCCACTTACAATGAGCAGTTCTTC
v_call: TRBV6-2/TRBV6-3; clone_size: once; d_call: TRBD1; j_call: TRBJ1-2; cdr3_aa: CASSSRTGSGYGYTF; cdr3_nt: TGTGCCAGCAGTTCCAGGACAGGGTCAGGCTATGGCTACACCTTC
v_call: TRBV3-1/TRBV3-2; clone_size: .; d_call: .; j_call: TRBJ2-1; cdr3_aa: CASSQDRPRESNNEQFF; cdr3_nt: TGTGCCAGCAGCCAAGACCGGCCTCGGGAGTCAAACAATGAGCAGTTCTTC
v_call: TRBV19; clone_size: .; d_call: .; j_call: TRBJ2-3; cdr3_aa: CASSIKAGWGGTDTQYF; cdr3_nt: TGTGCCAGTAGTATTAAGGCGGGGTGGGGGGGCACAGATACGCAGTATTTT
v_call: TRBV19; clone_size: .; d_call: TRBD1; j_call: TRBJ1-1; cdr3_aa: CASSIGQASNEAFF; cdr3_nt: TGTGCCAGTAGTATTGGACAGGCGAGTAATGAAGCTTTCTTT
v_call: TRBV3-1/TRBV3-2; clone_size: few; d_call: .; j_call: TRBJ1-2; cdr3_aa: CASSSYNGYTF; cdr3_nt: TGTGCCAGCAGTTCCTATAATGGCTACACCTTC
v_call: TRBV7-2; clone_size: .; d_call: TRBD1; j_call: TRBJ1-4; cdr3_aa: CASRRRDSYNEKLFF; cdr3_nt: TGTGCCAGCAGACGCCGGGACAGCTATAATGAAAAACTGTTTTTT
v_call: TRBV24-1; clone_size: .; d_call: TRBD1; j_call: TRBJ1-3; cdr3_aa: CATSDAGTGGGNTIYF; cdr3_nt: TGTGCCACCAGTGATGCCGGGACAGGGGGTGGAAACACCATATATTTT
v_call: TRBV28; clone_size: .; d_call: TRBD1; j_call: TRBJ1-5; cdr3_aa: CASSPHQTGGGTNQPQHF; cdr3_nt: TGTGCCAGCAGTCCTCATCAGACAGGGGGGGGAACCAATCAGCCCCAGCATTTT
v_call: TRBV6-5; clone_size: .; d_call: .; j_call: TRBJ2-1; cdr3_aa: CASRRQYQGEQFF; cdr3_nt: TGTGCCAGCAGGAGACAGTACCAGGGTGAGCAGTTCTTC
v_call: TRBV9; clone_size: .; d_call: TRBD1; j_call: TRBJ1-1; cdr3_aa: CASRKGQGRTEAFF; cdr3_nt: TGTGCCAGCAGGAAGGGACAGGGACGAACTGAAGCTTTCTTT
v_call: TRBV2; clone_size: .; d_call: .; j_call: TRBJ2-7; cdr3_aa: CASRAYWEQYF; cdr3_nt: TGTGCCAGCAGGGCATATTGGGAGCAGTACTTC
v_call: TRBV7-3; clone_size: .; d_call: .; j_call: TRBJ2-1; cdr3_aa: CASSLAQASSYNEQFF; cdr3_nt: TGTGCCAGCAGCTTGGCACAAGCGAGCTCCTACAATGAGCAGTTCTTC
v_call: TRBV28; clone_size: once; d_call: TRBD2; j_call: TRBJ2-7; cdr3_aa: CASSSPGLAGYEQYF; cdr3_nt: TGTGCCAGCAGTTCTCCGGGACTAGCGGGTTACGAGCAGTACTTC
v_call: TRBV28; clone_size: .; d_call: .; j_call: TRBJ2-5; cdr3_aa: CASSLGGFQETQYF; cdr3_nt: TGTGCCAGCAGCCTCGGGGGTTTCCAAGAGACCCAGTACTTC
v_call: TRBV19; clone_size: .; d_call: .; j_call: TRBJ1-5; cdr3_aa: CASSLRRSNQPQHF; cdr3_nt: TGTGCCAGTAGTCTCCGTAGAAGCAATCAGCCCCAGCATTTT
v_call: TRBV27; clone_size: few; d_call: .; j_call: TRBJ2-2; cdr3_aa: CASSEAGATGELFF; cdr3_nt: TGTGCCAGCAGCGAGGCAGGGGCAACCGGGGAGCTGTTTTTT
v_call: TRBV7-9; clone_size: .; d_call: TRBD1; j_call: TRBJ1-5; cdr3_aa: CASSYALGQGSGQPQHF; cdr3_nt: TGTGCCAGCAGCTATGCCCTTGGACAGGGCTCGGGTCAGCCCCAGCATTTT
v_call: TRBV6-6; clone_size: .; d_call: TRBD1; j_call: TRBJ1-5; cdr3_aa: CASSWTGYNQPQHF; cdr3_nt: TGTGCCAGCAGCTGGACAGGGTACAATCAGCCCCAGCATTTT
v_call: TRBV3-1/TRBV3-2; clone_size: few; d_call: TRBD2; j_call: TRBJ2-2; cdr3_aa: CASSQKTVAGNSGRGTGELFF; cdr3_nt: TGTGCCAGCAGCCAAAAGACAGTAGCGGGGAATAGCGGGAGGGGGACCGGGGAGCTGTTTTTT
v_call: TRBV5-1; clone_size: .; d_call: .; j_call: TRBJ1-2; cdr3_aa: CASSDTSTYGYTF; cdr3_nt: TGCGCCAGCAGTGATACATCGACTTATGGCTACACCTTC
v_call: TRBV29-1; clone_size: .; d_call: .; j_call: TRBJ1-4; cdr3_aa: CSVSTGREKLFF; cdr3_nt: TGCAGCGTTTCCACAGGGAGAGAAAAACTGTTTTTT
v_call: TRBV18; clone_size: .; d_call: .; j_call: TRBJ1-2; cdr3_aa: CASSPLSRENGYTF; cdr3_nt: TGTGCCAGCTCACCTCTAAGCAGGGAAAATGGCTACACCTTC
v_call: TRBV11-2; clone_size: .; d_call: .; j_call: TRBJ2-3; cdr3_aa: CASSLRRSGVTTDTQYF; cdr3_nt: TGTGCCAGCAGCTTACGGAGATCGGGAGTAACGACAGATACGCAGTATTTT
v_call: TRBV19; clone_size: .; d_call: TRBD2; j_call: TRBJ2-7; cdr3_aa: CASRYGTSGTYEQYF; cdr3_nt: TGTGCCAGTCGCTACGGGACTAGCGGAACCTACGAGCAGTACTTC
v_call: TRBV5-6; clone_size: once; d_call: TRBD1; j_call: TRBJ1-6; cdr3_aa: CASTFDRGNSPLHF; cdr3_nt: TGTGCCAGCACCTTCGACAGGGGTAATTCACCCCTCCACTTT
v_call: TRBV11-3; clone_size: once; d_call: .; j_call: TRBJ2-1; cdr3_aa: CASSLEPPPSSYNEQFF; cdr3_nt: TGTGCCAGCAGCTTAGAGCCCCCCCCGAGCTCCTACAATGAGCAGTTCTTC
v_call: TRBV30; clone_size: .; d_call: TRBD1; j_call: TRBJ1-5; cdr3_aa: CAWSVPGGGGQPQHF; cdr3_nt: TGTGCCTGGAGTGTGCCAGGGGGCGGGGGTCAGCCCCAGCATTTT
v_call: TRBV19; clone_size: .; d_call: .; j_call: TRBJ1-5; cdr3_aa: CASSWGPQPQHF; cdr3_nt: TGTGCCAGTAGTTGGGGGCCCCAGCCCCAGCATTTT
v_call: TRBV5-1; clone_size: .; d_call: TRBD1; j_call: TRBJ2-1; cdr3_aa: CASSFGLSGQGTNNEQFF; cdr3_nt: TGCGCCAGCAGCTTTGGGCTCTCGGGACAGGGGACCAACAATGAGCAGTTCTTC
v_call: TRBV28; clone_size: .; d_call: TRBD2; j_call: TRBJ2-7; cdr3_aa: CASRYSGRSTYEQYF; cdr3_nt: TGTGCCAGCAGATATAGCGGGAGGTCTACCTACGAGCAGTACTTC
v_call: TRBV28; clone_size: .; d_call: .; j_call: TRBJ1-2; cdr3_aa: CASSQGGDPNYGYTF; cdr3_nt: TGTGCCAGCAGCCAAGGGGGGGATCCGAACTATGGCTACACCTTC
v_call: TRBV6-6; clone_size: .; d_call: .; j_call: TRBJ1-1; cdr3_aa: CASSKDSSHTEAFF; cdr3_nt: TGTGCCAGCAGCAAGGACAGTAGTCACACTGAAGCTTTCTTT
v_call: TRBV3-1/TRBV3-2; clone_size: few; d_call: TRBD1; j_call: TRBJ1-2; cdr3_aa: CASSPDRMMDYGYTF; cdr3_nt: TGTGCCAGCAGCCCGGACAGGATGATGGACTATGGCTACACCTTC
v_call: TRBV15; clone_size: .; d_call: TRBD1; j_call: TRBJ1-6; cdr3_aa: CATSGTGLANSPLHF; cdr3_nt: TGTGCCACCAGCGGGACAGGACTGGCTAATTCACCCCTCCACTTT
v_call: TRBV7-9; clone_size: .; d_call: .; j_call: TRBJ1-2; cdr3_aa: CASSPSGGGPYGYTF; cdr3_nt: TGTGCCAGCAGCCCTAGCGGGGGGGGCCCCTATGGCTACACCTTC
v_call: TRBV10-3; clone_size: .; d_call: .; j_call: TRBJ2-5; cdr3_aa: CAINNGHAGEGTQYF; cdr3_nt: TGTGCCATCAATAACGGACATGCCGGCGAAGGGACCCAGTACTTC
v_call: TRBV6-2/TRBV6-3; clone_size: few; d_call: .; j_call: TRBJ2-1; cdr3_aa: CASSYRPRGSSYNEQFF; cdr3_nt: TGTGCCAGCAGTTACCGCCCGCGGGGAAGCTCCTACAATGAGCAGTTCTTC
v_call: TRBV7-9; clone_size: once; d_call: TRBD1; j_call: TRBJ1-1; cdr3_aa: CASSLNARTGEAFF; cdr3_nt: TGTGCCAGCAGCTTAAATGCAAGGACAGGTGAAGCTTTCTTT
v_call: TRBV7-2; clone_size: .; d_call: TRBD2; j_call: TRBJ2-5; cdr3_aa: CASSLVLAGEETQYF; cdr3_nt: TGTGCCAGCAGCTTAGTCTTAGCGGGAGAAGAGACCCAGTACTTC
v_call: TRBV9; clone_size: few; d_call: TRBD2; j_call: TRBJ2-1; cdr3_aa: CASSVAIAGGPNEQFF; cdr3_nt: TGTGCCAGCAGCGTAGCAATCGCGGGAGGGCCCAATGAGCAGTTCTTC